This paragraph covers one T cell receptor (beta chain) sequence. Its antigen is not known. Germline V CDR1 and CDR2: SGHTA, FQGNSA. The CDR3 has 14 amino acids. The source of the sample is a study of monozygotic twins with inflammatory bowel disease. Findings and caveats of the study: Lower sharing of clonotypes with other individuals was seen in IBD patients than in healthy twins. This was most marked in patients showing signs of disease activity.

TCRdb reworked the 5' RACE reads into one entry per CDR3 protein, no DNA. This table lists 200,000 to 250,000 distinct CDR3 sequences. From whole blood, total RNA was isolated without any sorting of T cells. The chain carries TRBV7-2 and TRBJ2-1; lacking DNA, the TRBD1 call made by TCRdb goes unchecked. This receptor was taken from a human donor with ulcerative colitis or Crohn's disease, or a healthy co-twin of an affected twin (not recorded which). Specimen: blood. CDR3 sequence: CASSRQGLYNEQFF.